A selection of T cell receptor beta chains follows, all from one sample in a study of CD8 T cells in ankylosing spondylitis. TCRdb re-derived calls from the 5' RACE reads in MiXCR, one entry per CDR3 protein. The sample has fewer than 130,000 distinct CDR3 sequences; around 24% are singletons. Sequencing used synovial fluid, either unsorted or a sorted T cell fraction (not recorded which). The receptors were gathered from a male donor with ankylosing spondylitis. CDR3s include the opening cysteine and the closing phenylalanine or tryptophan. The D gene is left open where the match is weak. Some rows mark clone size as missing; the rest say once, few, many or name a class of expanded clone.

V gene,J gene,CDR3 length,clone size,D gene,CDR3 DNA,CDR3 protein
TRBV20-1,TRBJ1-2,14,many,.,TGCAGTGCTAACCAGGATCCCTTCAACTATGGCTACACCTTC,CSANQDPFNYGYTF
TRBV23-1,TRBJ2-7,16,few,.,TGCGCCAGCAGTCATCCCCGCCCGCCTATGACCTACGAGCAGTACTTC,CASSHPRPPMTYEQYF
TRBV5-1,TRBJ2-3,15,many,TRBD2,TGCGCCAGCAGCTTGTATACTAGCGACACAGATACGCAGTATTTT,CASSLYTSDTDTQYF
TRBV12-3/TRBV12-4,TRBJ2-3,14,few,TRBD2,TGTGCCAGCAGTTTTCGGACTAGGGGAGATACGCAGTATTTT,CASSFRTRGDTQYF
TRBV15,TRBJ1-1,13,few,TRBD1,TGTGCCACCAGGGGACAGCCAAACACTGAAGCTTTCTTT,CATRGQPNTEAFF
TRBV5-4,TRBJ2-1,14,.,TRBD2,TGTGCCAGTAGACGGGAGGCGACCTACAATGAGCAGTTCTTC,CASRREATYNEQFF
TRBV24-1,TRBJ1-2,13,.,.,TGTGCCACCAGTGAAGGCGGACGACCTGGCTACACCTTC,CATSEGGRPGYTF
TRBV7-2,TRBJ2-3,14,.,.,TGTGCCAGCAGCTTACGGACTAGCACAGATACGCAGTATTTT,CASSLRTSTDTQYF
TRBV5-1,TRBJ1-1,15,.,.,TGCGCCAGCAGCTCGGGTTCCGGCACTGACACTGAAGCTTTCTTT,CASSSGSGTDTEAFF
TRBV11-3,TRBJ1-1,15,.,.,TGTGCCAGCAGCTTAGGAGCAGGGGTAAACACTGAAGCTTTCTTT,CASSLGAGVNTEAFF
TRBV5-1,TRBJ2-3,16,few,TRBD2,TGCGCCAGCAGCCCCCGCGGGGGGGTAGGCACAGATACGCAGTATTTT,CASSPRGGVGTDTQYF
TRBV7-9,TRBJ2-7,13,.,.,TGTGCCAGCAGCTTAATCCCCGGGACCGAGCAGTACTTC,CASSLIPGTEQYF
TRBV24-1,TRBJ2-2,15,many,TRBD1,TGTGCCACCAGACAGGGGACCGCGAACACCGGGGAGCTGTTTTTT,CATRQGTANTGELFF
TRBV5-1,TRBJ2-4,15,.,TRBD2,TGCGCCAGCAGCTATCTAGCGGGAGGGCCAAACATTCAGTACTTC,CASSYLAGGPNIQYF
TRBV5-1,TRBJ2-3,15,many,.,TGCGCCAGCACCCAAGGGGACCCGAGGACGGATACGCAGTATTTT,CASTQGDPRTDTQYF
TRBV5-1,TRBJ1-1,13,many,.,TGCGCCAGCACTCTCAGGGTGAACACTGAAGCTTTCTTT,CASTLRVNTEAFF
TRBV20-1,TRBJ2-5,18,.,.,TGCAGTGCTAGAGTCTTGAAGGGAGGGATACAGGGATCAGAGACCCAGTACTTC,CSARVLKGGIQGSETQYF
TRBV5-1,TRBJ1-4,16,few,.,TGCGCCAGCAGCTTTTCCGCTATCCAAACTAATGAAAAACTGTTTTTT,CASSFSAIQTNEKLFF
TRBV19,TRBJ2-3,16,.,.,TGTGCCAGTAGTACCTCGGACTGGCAGAGCACAGATACGCAGTATTTT,CASSTSDWQSTDTQYF
TRBV20-1,TRBJ2-1,14,.,.,TGCAGTGCTCCTATAGGGGTTTCAAGGGATGAGCAGTTCTTC,CSAPIGVSRDEQFF
TRBV5-6,TRBJ2-1,15,once,.,TGTGCCAGCGGCTGGGGCGGGCCCTCCTACAATGAGCAGTTCTTC,CASGWGGPSYNEQFF
TRBV20-1,TRBJ2-1,13,.,.,TGCAGTGCCCAGGGGAGGGCGGGGGATGAGCAGTTCTTC,CSAQGRAGDEQFF
TRBV28,TRBJ1-6,14,.,.,TGTACCAGCAGGGTGGGACAATTGGGTTCACCCCTCCACTTT,CTSRVGQLGSPLHF
TRBV28,TRBJ2-7,15,.,.,TGTGCCAGCAGTCCCCTCGGGGAGGGGGCCTACGAGCAGTACTTC,CASSPLGEGAYEQYF
TRBV7-9,TRBJ1-2,16,few,.,TGTGCCAGCAGCCAGCGGGGCAGGAACTATAACTATGGCTACACCTTC,CASSQRGRNYNYGYTF
TRBV20-1,TRBJ1-1,12,many,.,TGCAGTGCCGAGGGACGGAACACTGAAGCTTTCTTT,CSAEGRNTEAFF
TRBV5-1,TRBJ2-7,17,once,TRBD2,TGCGCCAGCAGCAGAGGACTAGCGGGAGATGTTTTGGGCGAGCAGTACTTC,CASSRGLAGDVLGEQYF
TRBV25-1,TRBJ2-3,14,.,.,TGTGCCAGCAGTGACCCGAAGAGCACAGATACGCAGTATTTT,CASSDPKSTDTQYF
TRBV20-1,TRBJ1-1,15,.,.,TGCAGTGCTAGAGTGGTGGCTGGCGGGAACACTGAAGCTTTCTTT,CSARVVAGGNTEAFF
TRBV24-1,TRBJ1-5,16,.,.,TGTGCCACCAGTGATTCCTCCTTCGCTCTTGGGCAGCCCCAGCATTTT,CATSDSSFALGQPQHF
TRBV29-1,TRBJ2-1,13,.,.,TGCAGCGTTGTTGGCGCGGGGTACAATGAGCAGTTCTTC,CSVVGAGYNEQFF
TRBV20-1,TRBJ1-6,15,few,.,TGCAGTGCTATAAGGGATCCGAACCGTAATTCACCCCTCCACTTT,CSAIRDPNRNSPLHF
TRBV20-1,TRBJ2-3,15,few,TRBD2,TGCAGTGCTAGAGATCTAGCGGGAGCTCGAGATACGCAGTATTTT,CSARDLAGARDTQYF
TRBV2,TRBJ2-5,13,.,.,TGTGCCAGCAGCTGGGACGGCCAAGAGACCCAGTACTTC,CASSWDGQETQYF
TRBV7-2,TRBJ2-5,15,few,TRBD1,TGTGCCAGCAGCTTAGTGGGACAGAGCCAAGAGACCCAGTACTTC,CASSLVGQSQETQYF
TRBV5-6,TRBJ1-2,12,many,.,TGTGCCAGCAGCCGGACAGTCGCTGGCTACACCTTC,CASSRTVAGYTF
TRBV6-2/TRBV6-3,TRBJ1-1,15,.,.,TGTGCAAGCAGTTACTCATTCGTGAGACCTCTGGAGGCTTTCTTT,CASSYSFVRPLEAFF
TRBV7-8,TRBJ1-5,13,many,.,TGTGCCAGCAGCTTAGACAGATATCAGCCCCAGCATTTT,CASSLDRYQPQHF
TRBV20-1,TRBJ2-3,14,.,.,TGCAGTGCTAGGCGGGGGACATTTCTTGATACGCAGTATTTT,CSARRGTFLDTQYF
TRBV11-2,TRBJ2-4,11,.,.,TGTGCCAGCAGCTTAGTGGGGATTCAGTACTTC,CASSLVGIQYF
TRBV5-1,TRBJ2-1,14,many,.,TGCGCCAGCAGCTCGGGATCGGTCGGCAATGAGCAGTTCTTC,CASSSGSVGNEQFF
TRBV30,TRBJ2-1,13,few,.,TGTGCCTGGAGCGGCTACTCCTACAATGAGCAGTTCTTC,CAWSGYSYNEQFF
TRBV7-9,TRBJ1-3,15,.,TRBD1,TGTGCCAGCAGCACTCGACAGGGCTCTGGAAACACCATATATTTT,CASSTRQGSGNTIYF
TRBV5-1,TRBJ1-4,14,many,.,TGCGCCAGCAGCCTTGGTCCAACTAATGAAAAACTGTTTTTT,CASSLGPTNEKLFF
TRBV6-5,TRBJ1-2,14,few,TRBD1,TGTGCCAGCAGTTACAAGGGACAGAACTATGGCTACACCTTC,CASSYKGQNYGYTF
TRBV7-9,TRBJ2-1,12,few,.,TGTGCCGCCCTGGGACCGACTGGTGAGCAGTTCTTC,CAALGPTGEQFF
TRBV12-3/TRBV12-4,TRBJ1-1,14,many,TRBD1,TGTGCCAGCAGAAAGGACAGGGGGAACACTGAAGCTTTCTTT,CASRKDRGNTEAFF
TRBV6-1,TRBJ2-3,14,.,TRBD1,TGTGCCAGCAGGGGCAGGGGGCTAAGAGATACGCAGTATTTT,CASRGRGLRDTQYF
TRBV9,TRBJ2-5,14,.,.,TGTGCCAGCAGCGTAGTTGCTAGCGCGGAGACCCAGTACTTC,CASSVVASAETQYF
TRBV18,TRBJ1-1,12,few,.,TGTGCCAGCTCACCACCGGGGACTGAAGCTTTCTTT,CASSPPGTEAFF
TRBV7-8,TRBJ1-2,16,.,TRBD1,TGTGCCAGCAGCTTAGGACCCGGACAGGCCCAGCGGGGCTACACCTTC,CASSLGPGQAQRGYTF
TRBV18,TRBJ2-2,16,.,TRBD2,TGTGCCAGCTCACGACTAGCGGGGTCGGACACCGGGGAGCTGTTTTTT,CASSRLAGSDTGELFF
TRBV12-3/TRBV12-4,TRBJ1-5,15,.,TRBD1,TGTGCCAGCAGCAGGACAGGGTATGGAGGTCAGCCCCAGCATTTT,CASSRTGYGGQPQHF